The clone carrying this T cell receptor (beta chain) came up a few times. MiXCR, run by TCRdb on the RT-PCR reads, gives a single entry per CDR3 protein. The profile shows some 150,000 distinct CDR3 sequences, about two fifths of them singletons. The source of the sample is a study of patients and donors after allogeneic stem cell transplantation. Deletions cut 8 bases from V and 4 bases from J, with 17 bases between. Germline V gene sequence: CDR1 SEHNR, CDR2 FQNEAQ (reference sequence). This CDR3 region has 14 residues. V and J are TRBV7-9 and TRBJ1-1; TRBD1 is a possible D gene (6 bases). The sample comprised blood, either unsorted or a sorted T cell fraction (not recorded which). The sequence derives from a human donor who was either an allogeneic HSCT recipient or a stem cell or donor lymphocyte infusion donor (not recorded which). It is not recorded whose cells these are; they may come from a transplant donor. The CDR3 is CASGPRAGATEAFF. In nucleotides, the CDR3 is TGTGCCAGCGGTCCGAGAGCAGGGGCCACTGAAGCTTTCTTT. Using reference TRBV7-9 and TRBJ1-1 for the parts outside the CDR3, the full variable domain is DTGVSQNPRHKITKRGQNVTFRCDPISEHNRLYWYRQTLGQGPEFLTYFQNEAQLEKSRLLSDRFSAERPKGSFSTLEIQRTEQGDSAMYLCASGPRAGATEAFFGQGTRLTVV.